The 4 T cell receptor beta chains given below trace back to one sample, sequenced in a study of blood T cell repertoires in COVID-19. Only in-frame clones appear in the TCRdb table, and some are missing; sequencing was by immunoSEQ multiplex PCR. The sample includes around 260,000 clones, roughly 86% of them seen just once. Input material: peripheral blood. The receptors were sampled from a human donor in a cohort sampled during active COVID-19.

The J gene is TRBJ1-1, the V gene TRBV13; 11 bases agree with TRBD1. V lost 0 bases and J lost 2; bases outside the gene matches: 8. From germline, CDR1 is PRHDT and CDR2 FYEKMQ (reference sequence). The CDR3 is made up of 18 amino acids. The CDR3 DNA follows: TGTGCCAGCAGCTTAGGCGGGACAGGGGGGGGAATCAACACTGAAGCTTTCTTT. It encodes CASSLGGTGGGINTEAFF.

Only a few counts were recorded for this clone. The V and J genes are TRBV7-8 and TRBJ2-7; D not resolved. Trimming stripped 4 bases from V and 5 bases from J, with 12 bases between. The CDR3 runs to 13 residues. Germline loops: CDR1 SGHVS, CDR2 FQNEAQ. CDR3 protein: CASSSVTVHEQYF. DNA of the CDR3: TGTGCCAGCAGCTCCGTTACGGTCCACGAGCAGTACTTC.

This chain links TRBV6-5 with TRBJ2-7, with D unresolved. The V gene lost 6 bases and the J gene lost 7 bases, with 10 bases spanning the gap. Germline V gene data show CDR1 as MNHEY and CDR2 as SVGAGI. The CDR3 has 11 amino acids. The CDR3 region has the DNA TGTGCCAGCAGCGCGATGTGGGAGCAGTACTTC. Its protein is CASSAMWEQYF.

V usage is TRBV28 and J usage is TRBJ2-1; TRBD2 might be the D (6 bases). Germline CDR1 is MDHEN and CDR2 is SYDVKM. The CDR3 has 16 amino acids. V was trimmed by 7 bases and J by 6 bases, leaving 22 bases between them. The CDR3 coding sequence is TGTGCCAGCACCCTAGCGAAGTTGGTCGGGAGCAATGAGCAGTTCTTC. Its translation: CASTLAKLVGSNEQFF. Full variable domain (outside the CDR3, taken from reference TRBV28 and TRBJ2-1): DVKVTQSSRYLVKRTGEKVFLECVQDMDHENMFWYRQDPGLGLRLIYFSYDVKMKEKGDIPEGYSVSREKKERFSLILESASTNQTSMYLCASTLAKLVGSNEQFFGPGTRLTVL.